These 17 T cell receptor beta chains originate from one sample sequenced in a study of control samples from healthy donors and cancer patients. Using immunoSEQ multiplex PCR, the repertoire was profiled, and TCRdb retains in-frame clones only, with some absent. The sample lists about 120,000 clones; 80% to 95% were seen once. Sequencing was performed on blood. These receptors all stem from a woman between 18 and 29 years old in good health.

The rearrangement uses TRBV6-5 and TRBJ2-5; 9 bases fit TRBD2. The CDR3 contains 15 residues. The V gene's germline CDR1 is MNHEY and CDR2 SVGAGI. V dropped 3 bases and J dropped 1; count of bases not matched to a gene: 3. CDR3: CASSYSGGTQETQYF. DNA for the CDR3: TGTGCCAGCAGTTATAGCGGGGGAACCCAAGAGACCCAGTACTTC.

The chain links TRBV19 to TRBJ1-1; D unclear. V was cut by 2 bases and J by 3 bases, with 13 bases left in between. This CDR3 is built from 15 residues. The germline CDR1 and CDR2 sequences are LNHDA and SQIVND (reference sequence). In DNA, the CDR3 is TGTGCCAGTAGTATACTCCCCACCCAGGACACTGAAGCTTTCTTT. It specifies CASSILPTQDTEAFF.

The rearrangement joins TRBV15 to TRBJ1-5; unclear D gene. This CDR3 contains 15 residues. Trimming stripped 5 bases from V and 1 base from J, with 12 bases between. Germline V gene data show CDR1 as LNHNV and CDR2 as YYDKDF (reference sequence). The CDR3 spells CATSLQRASNQPQHF. The CDR3 nucleotides read TGTGCCACCAGCTTACAGAGGGCGAGCAATCAGCCCCAGCATTTT.

This chain connects TRBV4-3 to TRBJ1-1; possible D gene TRBD1, 6 bases. The CDR3 is 15 amino acids. V gave up 1 base and J gave up 5 bases, with 14 bases separating them. CDR1 and CDR2 (germline): LGHNA, YSLEER. CDR3: CASSQGTQGMTEAFF. The CDR3 region has the DNA TGCGCCAGCAGCCAAGGAACCCAGGGGATGACTGAAGCTTTCTTT.

This chain links TRBV21-1 with TRBJ1-3; whether TRBD1, the table's D call, matches the DNA was not checked. TRBV21-1 is classified as a pseudogene. This CDR3 has 17 residues. The CDR3 loop is CASSNRKDRDSGNTIYF. DNA for the CDR3: TGTGCCAGCAGCAACCGGAAGGACAGGGACTCTGGAAACACCATATATTTT.

The chain uses TRBV19 and TRBJ2-6; D not resolved. This CDR3 spans 16 amino acids. With 6 bases removed from V and 0 bases from J, the gap between germline ends came to 12 bases. The germline CDR1 and CDR2 sequences are LNHDA and SQIVND (reference sequence). CDR3 DNA sequence: TGTGCCAGTAGCCCCGCCCGAGGCTCTGGGGCCAACGTCCTGACTTTC. Protein product: CASSPARGSGANVLTF.

The chain carries TRBV19 and TRBJ1-6; maybe TRBD1 (6 bases). V lost 6 bases to trimming and J lost 9 bases, with 15 bases between them. The CDR3 length is 14 residues. CDR1 and CDR2 from the germline V gene are LNHDA and SQIVND (reference sequence). The DNA for the CDR3 is TGTGCCAGTAGCTCCGGGACATTCCCTTCACCCCTCCACTTT. Protein: CASSSGTFPSPLHF.

V is TRBV27 and J is TRBJ1-1; no definite D call. CDR1 and CDR2 (germline): MNHEY, SMNVEV (reference sequence). The CDR3 has 14 amino acids. Trimming cost V 2 bases and J 2 bases, with 9 bases left between them. The CDR3 region is CASSLRGTNTEAFF. The CDR3 DNA sequence: TGTGCCAGCAGTTTAAGAGGAACTAACACTGAAGCTTTCTTT.

J is TRBJ1-2 and V is TRBV9; maybe TRBD1 (5 bases). Looked up from germline, CDR1 is SGDLS and CDR2 is YYNGEE. CDR3 size: 16 residues. Trimming removed 3 bases at V and 4 bases at J, with 19 bases between. CDR3 amino acids: CASSASQGRRAYGYTF. CDR3 DNA sequence: TGTGCCAGCAGCGCCTCGCAGGGAAGAAGGGCCTATGGCTACACCTTC.

The V gene is TRBV7-2, the J gene TRBJ2-7; D assignment may be TRBD1 or TRBD2 (5 bases each). The CDR3 contains 16 residues. V lost 0 bases and J lost 0, with 12 bases in between. Germline V gives CDR1 SGHTA, CDR2 FQGNSA. DNA for the CDR3: TGTGCCAGCAGCTTAGCGCTGGGGACGGGCTCCTACGAGCAGTACTTC. Translating gives CASSLALGTGSYEQYF.

The rearrangement joins TRBV5-6 to TRBJ2-7, with D unresolved. The CDR3 length is 15 residues. Germline V gene lookup returns CDR1 SGHDT and CDR2 YYEEEE. V lost 0 bases to trimming and J lost 3 bases, with 13 bases between them. The CDR3 bases are TGTGCCAGCAGCTTGGGGCAGTCCAACAACTACGAGCAGTACTTC. Its translation: CASSLGQSNNYEQYF.

Written as DNA, the CDR3 is TGTGCCAGCAGCGAGAAGCGGGGGGATTACAATGAGCAGTTCTTC. It is translated as CASSEKRGDYNEQFF. The chain couples TRBV9 to TRBJ2-1, with TRBD2 matching over 9 bases. This CDR3 region has 15 residues. Germline V gene sequence: CDR1 SGDLS, CDR2 YYNGEE. The V and J ends lost 3 bases and 4 bases, in that order; junction bases with no gene match: 5.

The gene calls are TRBV6-5 and TRBJ2-7; D is uncertain. The CDR3 contains 14 residues. V lost 0 bases and J 6 bases, leaving 12 bases between the germline ends. Germline V gene sequence: CDR1 MNHEY, CDR2 SVGAGI. The CDR3 nucleotides are TGTGCCAGCAGTTACTCCCTCCTAGACGGCGAGCAGTACTTC. Its protein product is CASSYSLLDGEQYF.

The rearrangement links TRBV11-2 to TRBJ2-2, with 13 bases matching TRBD2. Losses at the gene ends were 3 bases for V and 4 bases for J; bases not matched to a gene: 8. The CDR3 runs 18 residues. Germline values: CDR1 SGHAT, CDR2 FQNNGV. The CDR3 coding sequence is TGTGCCAGCAGCTTCGGACTAGCGGGAGATGAGGGCACCGGGGAGCTGTTTTTT. Amino acid sequence: CASSFGLAGDEGTGELFF.

The rearrangement links TRBV12-3 or TRBV12-4 to TRBJ2-3; D not resolved. This CDR3 is built from 11 residues. The V gene lost 2 bases and the J gene lost 9 bases, with 6 bases spanning the gap. As DNA, the CDR3 is TGTGCCAGCAGTTTACTTGGGACGCAGTATTTT. Translated: CASSLLGTQYF.

V is TRBV9 and J is TRBJ2-1, with a weak D call TRBD2 (5 bases). The V end lost 0 bases, the J end lost 6 bases, and 7 bases lay between the germline ends. The CDR3 length is 13 residues. The V gene's germline CDR1 is SGDLS and CDR2 YYNGEE. DNA of the CDR3: TGTGCCAGCAGCGTAGACGAGGGCAATGAGCAGTTCTTC. This gives the protein CASSVDEGNEQFF.

The V call is TRBV7-6, the J call TRBJ1-1; 8 bases are shared with TRBD1. The junction had 6 bases not matched to a gene; V was cut back by 0 bases and J by 6 bases. CDR3 length: 15 residues. Germline CDR1 is SGHVS and CDR2 is FNYEAQ. Here the CDR3 reads CASSLANRGGSEAFF. Written as DNA, the CDR3 is TGTGCCAGCAGCTTAGCGAACAGGGGGGGGTCTGAAGCTTTCTTT.